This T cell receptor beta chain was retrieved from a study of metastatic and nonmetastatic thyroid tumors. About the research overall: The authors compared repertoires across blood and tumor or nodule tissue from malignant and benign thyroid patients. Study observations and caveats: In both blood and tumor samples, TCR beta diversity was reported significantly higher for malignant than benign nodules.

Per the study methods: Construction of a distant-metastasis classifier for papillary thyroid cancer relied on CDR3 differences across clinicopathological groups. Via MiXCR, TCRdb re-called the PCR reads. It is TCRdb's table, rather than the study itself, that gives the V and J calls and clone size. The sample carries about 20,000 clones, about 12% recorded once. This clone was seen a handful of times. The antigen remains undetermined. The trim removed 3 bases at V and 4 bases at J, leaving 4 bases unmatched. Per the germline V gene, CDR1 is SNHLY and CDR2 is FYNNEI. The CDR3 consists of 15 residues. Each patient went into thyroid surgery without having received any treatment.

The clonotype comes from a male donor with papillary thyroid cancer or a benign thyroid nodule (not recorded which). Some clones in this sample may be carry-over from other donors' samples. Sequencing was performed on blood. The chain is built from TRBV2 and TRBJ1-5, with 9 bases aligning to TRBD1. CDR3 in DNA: TGTGCCAGCAGTGAGGGGGGACAGGGAAATCAGCCCCAGCATTTT. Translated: CASSEGGQGNQPQHF.